This entry lists 21 T cell receptor beta chains sequenced from one sample in a study of blood T cell repertoires in COVID-19. Here immunoSEQ multiplex PCR was the method, and the copy in TCRdb shows in-frame clones only, minus some. The table records about 120,000 clones, 85% to 90% of them present only once. Sequencing was carried out using peripheral blood. These receptors all come from a woman aged 55-70 years with COVID-19, enrolled during active disease.

The rearrangement uses TRBV29-1 and TRBJ2-3; a weak D match, TRBD1 (6 bases). Between the trimmed V and J ends, which lost 6 bases and 2 bases, there was a span of 12 bases. The CDR3 contains 13 residues. CDR1 and CDR2 (germline): SQVTM, ANQGSEA. The CDR3 region is CSVETGNTDTQYF. CDR3 nucleotides: TGCAGCGTCGAGACAGGAAACACAGATACGCAGTATTTT.

The V and J genes are TRBV7-8 and TRBJ1-1, with D unresolved. The CDR3 totals 16 residues. Trimming stripped 2 bases from V and 4 bases from J, with 17 bases between. Looked up from germline, CDR1 is SGHVS and CDR2 is FQNEAQ. The CDR3 sequence: CASSLNGYPPGTEAFF. The CDR3 nucleotides are TGTGCCAGCAGCTTAAACGGGTACCCCCCCGGCACTGAAGCTTTCTTT.

The genes are TRBV9 and TRBJ2-1, with D perhaps matching TRBD2 (6 bases). Germline V gives CDR1 SGDLS, CDR2 YYNGEE. Trimming stripped 3 bases from V and 6 bases from J, with 22 bases between. This CDR3 has 17 residues. The CDR3: CASSANPAAGISNEQFF. As DNA, the CDR3 is TGTGCCAGCAGCGCAAACCCGGCCGCGGGGATAAGCAATGAGCAGTTCTTC.

V gene TRBV6-5 combines with J gene TRBJ1-3, with 8 positions matching TRBD1. CDR1 is MNHEY and CDR2 is SVGAGI in the germline V gene. With V trimmed by 6 bases and J by 4 bases, 8 bases remained unmatched. CDR3 length equals 15 residues. This chain's CDR3 is CASRATGGSGNTIYF. DNA for the CDR3: TGTGCCAGCAGGGCTACAGGGGGATCAGGAAACACCATATATTTT.

V is TRBV6-5 and J is TRBJ1-5; possible D gene TRBD1, 6 bases. The V end was cut by 2 bases, the J end by 6 bases, with 11 bases between. The CDR3 is made up of 14 amino acids. Germline CDR1 and CDR2: MNHEY and SVGAGI. The CDR3 DNA follows: TGTGCCAGCAGTTACGGGCAGGGGACTCAGCCCCAGCATTTT. This gives the protein CASSYGQGTQPQHF.

The chain combines TRBV12-3 or TRBV12-4 with TRBJ1-2; D is possibly TRBD1 (6 bases). Trimming cost V 6 bases and J 2 bases, with 10 bases left between them. The CDR3 contains 13 residues. Here the CDR3 reads CASSYGQNYGYTF. The CDR3 DNA sequence: TGTGCCAGCAGCTATGGACAGAACTATGGCTACACCTTC.

The rearrangement links TRBV5-8 to TRBJ2-1, with TRBD1 matching 8 bases. The CDR3 is made up of 16 amino acids. Germline CDR1 and CDR2: SGHTS and YDEGEE. With 1 base clipped from V and 5 bases from J, the junction kept 8 bases outside the gene matches. The CDR3 DNA reads as TGTGCCAGCAGCTTGTGGCGTGGACAGGGTAACAATGAGCAGTTCTTC. Translated: CASSLWRGQGNNEQFF.

This clone turned up a few times. The J gene is TRBJ1-2, the V gene TRBV27, with D possibly matching TRBD1 (5 bases). Germline V gene data show CDR1 as MNHEY and CDR2 as SMNVEV (reference sequence). The V and J ends lost 0 bases and 8 bases respectively, with 13 bases between them. The CDR3 length is 14 residues. In DNA, the CDR3 is TGTGCCAGCAGTTTATCGGTCCAGGGCAGAGGCTACACCTTC. Translation gives CASSLSVQGRGYTF.

V is TRBV7-9 and J is TRBJ2-7, with D maybe TRBD1 (6 bases). The CDR3 is made up of 12 amino acids. The V end was cut by 5 bases, the J end by 3 bases, with 8 bases between. Germline CDR1 is SEHNR and CDR2 is FQNEAQ (reference sequence). CDR3 residues: CASSRTVYEQYF. CDR3 DNA sequence: TGTGCCAGCAGCCGGACAGTCTACGAGCAGTACTTC. Combining the CDR3 with reference TRBV7-9 and TRBJ2-7 gives the whole variable domain DTGVSQNPRHKITKRGQNVTFRCDPISEHNRLYWYRQTLGQGPEFLTYFQNEAQLEKSRLLSDRFSAERPKGSFSTLEIQRTEQGDSAMYLCASSRTVYEQYFGPGTRLTVT.

CDR3 bases: TGCGCCAGCAGCCAAGACGGGACAGGGGTCGATGAGCAGTTCTTC. Translated: CASSQDGTGVDEQFF. The chain recombines TRBV4-1 with TRBJ2-1; 10 nucleotides align to TRBD1. V lost 0 bases to trimming and J lost 8 bases; unmatched junction nucleotides: 4. This CDR3 has 15 amino acids. From germline, CDR1 is MGHRA and CDR2 YSYEKL.

CDR3 sequence: CASSLTTGDGYTF. CDR3 bases: TGTGCCAGCAGCTTAACGACAGGGGATGGCTACACCTTC. The chain is built from TRBV7-9 and TRBJ1-2, with 8 bases matching TRBD1. In germline, CDR1 is SEHNR, CDR2 FQNEAQ (reference sequence). With 2 bases clipped from V and 6 bases from J, the junction kept 2 bases outside the gene matches. The CDR3 length is 13 residues.

The CDR3 sequence: CASSLAGLREQYF. The CDR3 DNA reads TGTGCCAGCAGTTTAGCGGGCCTTCGGGAGCAGTACTTC. The V call is TRBV12-3 or TRBV12-4, the J call TRBJ2-7; D is unresolved. The ends were cut back, 0 bases at V and 7 bases at J, with 10 bases in the middle. The CDR3 length is 13 residues.

This clone was picked up one time. The V call is TRBV19, the J call TRBJ1-2; 7 bases are shared with TRBD1. This CDR3 region has 14 residues. V dropped 8 bases and J dropped 7; count of bases not matched to a gene: 13. The germline V gene encodes CDR1 LNHDA and CDR2 SQIVND (reference sequence). DNA of the CDR3: TGTGCCAGTCATTTACTGGGACAGTGGTCTGGCTACACCTTC. Translated: CASHLLGQWSGYTF.

This chain connects TRBV7-9 to TRBJ1-2; a weak D match, TRBD1 (5 bases). V lost 5 bases to trimming and J lost 4 bases, with 8 bases between them. This CDR3 is 12 amino acids long. The V gene's germline CDR1 is SEHNR and CDR2 FQNEAQ (reference sequence). CDR3 amino acids: CASSVDSYGYTF. DNA for the CDR3: TGTGCCAGCAGCGTTGACAGCTATGGCTACACCTTC.

The chain uses TRBV7-2 and TRBJ1-2, with D unresolved. CDR1 is SGHTA and CDR2 is FQGNSA in the germline V gene. Trimming shortened V by 1 base and J by 0 bases, and 6 bases separated the two germline ends. This CDR3 has 14 amino acids. In nucleotides, the CDR3 is TGTGCCAGCAGCTTAGTGGCAGCTAACTATGGCTACACCTTC. Its protein is CASSLVAANYGYTF.

The gene calls are TRBV4-3 and TRBJ1-6, with TRBD1 as a possible D gene (6 bases). CDR3 size: 15 residues. V was pared by 4 bases and J by 9 bases, with 16 bases between. Germline V gene data show CDR1 as LGHNA and CDR2 as YSLEER. In DNA, the CDR3 is TGCGCCAGCAGCCGGCAACAGGGTACCGGTTCACCCCTCCACTTT. Translated, it gives CASSRQQGTGSPLHF.

This chain uses TRBV2 with TRBJ1-3, with 8 positions matching TRBD1. The CDR3 runs 15 residues. From germline, CDR1 is SNHLY and CDR2 FYNNEI. J gave up 2 bases and V 2 bases, and 2 bases lay outside the gene matches. CDR3 nucleotides: TGTGCCAGCAGTGAACAGGGGGCAGCTGGAAACACCATATATTTT. This codes for CASSEQGAAGNTIYF.

This sequence joins TRBV2 and TRBJ1-5, with 7 bases that match TRBD1. V gave up 3 bases and J gave up 0 bases; unmatched junction bases: 8. Germline V lookup: CDR1 SNHLY, CDR2 FYNNEI. This CDR3 comprises 17 residues. The CDR3 region is CASSDGQGVRSNQPQHF. The CDR3 bases are TGTGCCAGCAGTGATGGCCAGGGGGTTCGTAGCAATCAGCCCCAGCATTTT.

This chain links TRBV4-3 with TRBJ1-6, with 8 bases fitting TRBD1. The V gene's germline CDR1 is LGHNA and CDR2 YSLEER. The CDR3 consists of 18 residues. J lost 10 bases, V lost 3 bases, and 17 bases had no gene match. CDR3 sequence reads: CASSQGGTGAGVGSPLHF. The DNA of the CDR3 is TGCGCCAGCAGCCAGGGCGGGACAGGAGCCGGGGTGGGATCACCCCTCCACTTT.

The genes are TRBV5-4 and TRBJ2-7, with D possibly being TRBD2 (6 bases). The germline V gene has CDR1 SGHNT and CDR2 YYREEE (reference sequence). V lost 0 bases and J lost 3, with 13 bases in between. This CDR3 is 15 amino acids long. CDR3 region: CASSLERGGDYEQYF. DNA of the CDR3: TGTGCCAGCAGCTTGGAAAGGGGCGGGGACTACGAGCAGTACTTC. Full variable domain (remainder filled in from reference TRBV5-4 and TRBJ2-7): ETGVTQSPTHLIKTRGQQVTLRCSSQSGHNTVSWYQQALGQGPQFIFQYYREEENGRGNFPPRFSGLQFPNYSSELNVNALELDDSALYLCASSLERGGDYEQYFGPGTRLTVT.

This clone showed up just once. The J gene is TRBJ2-6, the V gene TRBV7-8; D possibly corresponds to TRBD2 (5 bases). V lost 4 bases, J lost 0 bases, and 16 bases lay in between. Germline values: CDR1 SGHVS, CDR2 FQNEAQ. The CDR3 length is 18 residues. The CDR3 loop reads CASSSLPSGISGANVLTF. CDR3 bases: TGTGCCAGCAGCTCCCTTCCCTCCGGGATCTCTGGGGCCAACGTCCTGACTTTC.